Below, 28 T cell receptor beta chains from the same sample are listed, as sequenced in a study of T cells in Graves' hyperthyroidism and ophthalmopathy. RNA transcripts provided the source from which TCR beta CDR3 regions were amplified. TCR CDR3 underwent first-round RT-PCR with the HTBI primer set. MiXCR, run by TCRdb on the multiplex PCR reads, gives a single entry per CDR3 protein. The sample has roughly 380,000 distinct CDR3 sequences; about 15% are singletons. Specimen: blood. The receptors shown here come from a woman aged 55-70 years with Graves' hyperthyroidism.

In its sample, this clonotype was seen a few times. This sequence joins TRBV10-2 and TRBJ1-1; D is undetermined. CDR1 WSHSY and CDR2 SAAADI come from the germline V gene. This CDR3 has 13 residues. V lost 7 bases to trimming and J lost 3 bases, with 12 bases between them. The CDR3 DNA reads TGCGCCAGCAAACACAGACGGGACACTGAAGCTTTCTTT. It specifies CASKHRRDTEAFF.

This clonotype was detected ten times or more. CDR3 protein: CASSLYRDRWDTQYF. The CDR3 DNA sequence: TGCGCCAGCAGCTTGTATAGGGACCGGTGGGATACGCAGTATTTT. The V gene is TRBV5-1, the J gene TRBJ2-3; either TRBD1 or TRBD2 may supply D (5 bases each). Germline V gene data show CDR1 as SGHRS and CDR2 as YFSETQ. This CDR3 is built from 15 residues. Between the trimmed V and J ends, which lost 1 base and 6 bases, there was a span of 15 bases.

This clonotype was found many times. V and J are TRBV3-1 and TRBJ1-1, with D unclear. Germline loops: CDR1 LGHDT, CDR2 YNNKEL (reference sequence). The CDR3 spans 14 residues. The V and J ends lost 1 base and 4 bases respectively, with 10 bases between them. CDR3 residues: CASSQGFRGTEAFF. In nucleotides, the CDR3 is TGTGCCAGCAGCCAAGGCTTTCGGGGCACTGAAGCTTTCTTT.

Worth noting for this clonotype: A much larger clone lies one base from this, so it may be a read error. The chain couples TRBV15 to TRBJ2-1; no definite D call. Near its end, the DNA agrees better with TRBJ2-7, so the J call may be wrong. The CDR3 has 12 amino acids. Germline values: CDR1 LNHNV, CDR2 YYDKDF (reference sequence). The CDR3: CATSVGYNEQYF. The DNA for the CDR3 is TGTGCCACGTCTGTAGGGTACAATGAGCAGTACTTC.

J is TRBJ2-2 and V is TRBV28, with TRBD1 as a possible D gene (5 bases). Trimming cost V 7 bases and J 0 bases, with 9 bases left between them. CDR1 is MDHEN and CDR2 is SYDVKM in the germline V gene. The CDR3 runs 14 residues. CDR3 sequence: CASIGASNTGELFF. The CDR3 DNA sequence: TGTGCCAGCATTGGGGCCTCGAACACCGGGGAGCTGTTTTTT. The full variable domain, completed using reference TRBV28 and TRBJ2-2, is DVKVTQSSRYLVKRTGEKVFLECVQDMDHENMFWYRQDPGLGLRLIYFSYDVKMKEKGDIPEGYSVSREKKERFSLILESASTNQTSMYLCASIGASNTGELFFGEGSRLTVL.

The chain recombines TRBV20-1 with TRBJ1-5; D call uncertain. Germline lookup yields CDR1 DFQATT and CDR2 SNEGSKA (reference sequence). Trimming left V 3 bases short and J 8 bases short, with 11 bases between. This CDR3 is 12 amino acids long. The CDR3 protein is CSASEGSEPQHF. In DNA, the CDR3 is TGCAGTGCTAGTGAGGGTAGTGAGCCCCAGCATTTT.

This clonotype was found many times. This chain uses TRBV18 with TRBJ2-1; no firm D call. The V end lost 0 bases, the J end lost 7 bases, and 13 bases lay between the germline ends. CDR3 length: 15 amino acids. Germline V lookup: CDR1 KGHSH, CDR2 LQKENI. This CDR3 is CASSPPRRKPNEQFF. The CDR3 nucleotides are TGTGCCAGCTCACCACCAAGACGTAAGCCAAATGAGCAGTTCTTC.

As for this clonotype: One junction end disagrees with the germline gene, perhaps due to a read error. This sequence joins TRBV10-1 and TRBJ2-1; D is ambiguous. Looked up from germline, CDR1 is WNHNN and CDR2 is SYGVQD (reference sequence). The CDR3 is made up of 16 amino acids. This CDR3 reads CASGESSAATYNEQFF. The CDR3 bases are TGCGCCAGCGGTGAGTCGTCGGCAGCCACCTACAATGAGCAGTTCTTC.

The genes are TRBV29-1 and TRBJ2-5, with D possibly being TRBD1 (6 bases). This CDR3 has 12 residues. Trimming took off 3 bases at V and 4 bases at J, with 9 bases between the two ends. Per the germline V gene, CDR1 is SQVTM and CDR2 is ANQGSEA. CDR3 residues: CSVEGAGETQYF. CDR3 nucleotides: TGCAGCGTTGAGGGGGCGGGAGAGACCCAGTACTTC.

The rearrangement uses TRBV6-1 and TRBJ1-5; D call uncertain. The germline V and J ends were trimmed by 6 bases and 6 bases, with 18 bases remaining between them. There are 15 residues in the CDR3. Germline V CDR1 and CDR2: MNHNS, SASEGT. The CDR3 loop is CASSRSREVRQPQHF. In nucleotides, the CDR3 is TGTGCCAGCAGCCGAAGTAGGGAAGTGCGTCAGCCCCAGCATTTT.

This clonotype was observed a handful of times. V and J are TRBV6-5 and TRBJ2-1, with D perhaps TRBD2 (6 bases). The ends were cut back, 3 bases at V and 4 bases at J, with 13 bases in the middle. The CDR3 is 15 amino acids. The germline V gene has CDR1 MNHEY and CDR2 SVGAGI. For the CDR3, the DNA is TGTGCCAGCAGTTATGGGCGGGACTTTTACAATGAGCAGTTCTTC. This translates into CASSYGRDFYNEQFF.

V usage is TRBV11-2 and J usage is TRBJ2-3, with 11 bases aligning to TRBD2. Germline V gene data show CDR1 as SGHAT and CDR2 as FQNNGV. V shed 5 bases and J 4 bases; nucleotides not matched to a gene: 5. This CDR3 comprises 15 residues. In nucleotides, the CDR3 is TGTGCCAGCAGCGTTGGGACTAGCGGTTCAGATACGCAGTATTTT. As protein: CASSVGTSGSDTQYF. Full variable domain (missing parts from reference TRBV11-2 and TRBJ2-3): EAGVAQSPRYKIIEKRQSVAFWCNPISGHATLYWYQQILGQGPKLLIQFQNNGVVDDSQLPKDRFSAERLKGVDSTLKIQPAKLEDSAVYLCASSVGTSGSDTQYFGPGTRLTVL.

The chain recombines TRBV5-4 with TRBJ1-1, with 8 bases that match TRBD1. The germline CDR1 and CDR2 sequences are SGHNT and YYREEE (reference sequence). The CDR3 is 14 residues long. V was clipped by 4 bases and J by 5 bases; unmatched bases: 7. CDR3: CASSKDRQGTEAFF. In nucleotides, the CDR3 is TGTGCCAGCAGCAAGGACAGACAGGGGACTGAAGCTTTCTTT.

In this sample, this clonotype turned up a few times. The J gene is TRBJ2-1, the V gene TRBV5-6; 9 nucleotides line up with TRBD1. Germline V CDR1 and CDR2: SGHDT, YYEEEE. V shed 5 bases and J 9 bases; nucleotides not matched to a gene: 9. The CDR3 is 14 amino acids. Here the CDR3 reads CASSKRDRVSEQFF. As DNA, the CDR3 is TGTGCCAGCAGTAAACGGGACAGGGTTAGTGAGCAGTTCTTC.

This clonotype was seen many times. V gene TRBV3-1 combines with J gene TRBJ2-6, with TRBD1 identical over 8 bases. Germline V gene sequence: CDR1 LGHDT, CDR2 YNNKEL (reference sequence). This CDR3 comprises 15 residues. V was pared by 4 bases and J by 4 bases, with 3 bases of the junction left unmatched. The CDR3 DNA reads as TGTGCCAGCAGCCCACAGGGGGTCGGGGCCAACGTCCTGACTTTC. Translated, it gives CASSPQGVGANVLTF.

This chain uses TRBV4-1 with TRBJ2-7, with no clear D. Trimming left V 3 bases short and J 4 bases short, with 13 bases between. This CDR3 region has 14 residues. Germline assignment: CDR1 MGHRA and CDR2 YSYEKL. As DNA, the CDR3 is TGCGCCAGCAGCCACCCGGGTCAAGCTTACGAGCAGTACTTC. As protein: CASSHPGQAYEQYF.

This clonotype came up many times. The V and J genes are TRBV29-1 and TRBJ2-7; D could derive from TRBD1 or TRBD2 (6 bases each). V was clipped by 6 bases and J by 0 bases, with 18 bases between them. Germline lookup yields CDR1 SQVTM and CDR2 ANQGSEA. The CDR3 runs 15 residues. CDR3 amino acids: CSVGLTGYSSYEQYF. CDR3 bases: TGCAGCGTGGGACTCACAGGGTATAGCTCCTACGAGCAGTACTTC.

For the CDR3, the DNA is TGTGCCAGCAGCGCAACTAGCGGGAGTTCCTACGAGCAGTACTTC. This translates into CASSATSGSSYEQYF. The genes are TRBV9 and TRBJ2-7; the match to TRBD2 covers 11 bases. J was trimmed by 1 base and V by 3 bases; bases with no gene match: 3. CDR3 length: 15 residues. CDR1 SGDLS and CDR2 YYNGEE come from the germline V gene.

The chain carries TRBV5-1 and TRBJ1-1, with TRBD1 matching 9 bases. This CDR3 is 16 amino acids long. CDR1 and CDR2 (germline): SGHRS, YFSETQ. V shed 4 bases, J shed 1 base, and the junction held 8 bases outside the gene matches. The CDR3 coding sequence is TGCGCCAGCAGCCGTGGGACAGGGCAAGGGAACACTGAAGCTTTCTTT. Translated: CASSRGTGQGNTEAFF.

The chain links TRBV4-2 to TRBJ2-5; possibly TRBD2 for D (5 bases). Trimming stripped 0 bases from V and 5 bases from J, with 13 bases between. CDR1 is LGHNA, CDR2 YNFKEQ, per germline. This CDR3 contains 15 residues. As DNA, the CDR3 is TGTGCCAGCAGCCAAGATACGGGATCAGCGGAGACCCAGTACTTC. It specifies CASSQDTGSAETQYF.

This clonotype was recorded many times. The rearrangement links TRBV5-1 to TRBJ1-2, with no clear D. Germline V gene sequence: CDR1 SGHRS, CDR2 YFSETQ. V was cut by 0 bases and J by 7 bases, with 13 bases left in between. The CDR3 is made up of 14 amino acids. The CDR3 DNA is TGCGCCAGCAGCTTGGCCGATGTCGGCGGTGGCTACACCTTC. Translated, it gives CASSLADVGGGYTF. Looking up the rest from reference TRBV5-1 and TRBJ1-2 gives the full variable domain: KAGVTQTPRYLIKTRGQQVTLSCSPISGHRSVSWYQQTPGQGLQFLFEYFSETQRNKGNFPGRFSGRQFSNSRSEMNVSTLELGDSALYLCASSLADVGGGYTFGSGTRLTVV.

This clonotype was counted only a few times. The rearrangement uses TRBV5-8 and TRBJ1-1; no clear D gene. The CDR3 contains 12 residues. Trimming cost V 4 bases and J 11 bases, with 15 bases left between them. From germline, CDR1 is SGHTS and CDR2 YDEGEE. CDR3 in DNA: TGTGCCAGCAGCCCGGCGGGGTTCCGGGCTTTCTTT. This gives the protein CASSPAGFRAFF.

This clonotype was observed many times. The chain is built from TRBV3-1 and TRBJ1-2; D may be TRBD1 (5 bases). Trimming removed 1 base from V and 7 bases from J, with 7 bases in between. There are 12 residues in the CDR3. CDR1 is LGHDT, CDR2 YNNKEL, per germline (reference sequence). The CDR3 DNA reads TGTGCCAGCAGCCAAGGGGGGTCTGGCTACACCTTC. This gives the protein CASSQGGSGYTF. The full variable domain, in which reference TRBV3-1 and TRBJ1-2 provide the parts outside the CDR3, is DTAVSQTPKYLVTQMGNDKSIKCEQNLGHDTMYWYKQDSKKFLKIMFSYNNKELIINETVPNRFSPKSPDKAHLNLHINSLELGDSAVYFCASSQGGSGYTFGSGTRLTVV.

On this clonotype itself: A read error may explain this, as a much larger clone is one base away. This CDR3 fails to terminate in the conserved phenylalanine or tryptophan, so it likely reflects a read error. The J gene is TRBJ1-5, the V gene TRBV27; 7 nucleotides line up with TRBD1. V dropped 2 bases and J dropped 7; count of bases not matched to a gene: 8. Germline-derived CDR1 and CDR2 are MNHEY and SMNVEV (reference sequence). CDR3 length: 15 amino acids. The CDR3 region is CASSLRNRGGQPQHL. Written as DNA, the CDR3 is TGTGCCAGCAGTTTACGCAACAGGGGAGGGCAGCCCCAGCATCTT.

This clonotype was found many times. The gene calls are TRBV18 and TRBJ2-3, with D maybe TRBD2 (5 bases). Germline V gene lookup returns CDR1 KGHSH and CDR2 LQKENI. The CDR3 is 15 residues long. The V end lost 3 bases, the J end lost 2 bases, and 12 bases lay between the germline ends. CDR3 DNA: TGTGCCAGCTCACCCGGACTGGAATACACAGATACGCAGTATTTT. Translated: CASSPGLEYTDTQYF.

This clonotype was detected ten times or more. This rearrangement joins TRBV11-3 to TRBJ2-1; 8 positions agree with TRBD2. Germline loops: CDR1 SGHNT, CDR2 YENEEA. After removal of 1 base from V and 9 bases from J, the junction contained 5 bases not matched to a gene. This CDR3 has 14 amino acids. The CDR3 loop reads CASSLGSGGVEQFF. CDR3 bases: TGTGCCAGCAGCTTAGGGAGCGGGGGAGTTGAGCAGTTCTTC.

This clonotype was seen repeatedly, ten times or more. This chain uses TRBV9 with TRBJ1-3; 8 positions match TRBD1. Looked up from germline, CDR1 is SGDLS and CDR2 is YYNGEE. CDR3 length: 14 amino acids. With 4 bases clipped from V and 4 bases from J, the junction kept 4 bases outside the gene matches. The CDR3 nucleotides read TGTGCCAGCAGCTCTGGGACAGGCGGAAACACCATATATTTT. It yields the protein CASSSGTGGNTIYF.

The chain combines TRBV10-3 with TRBJ2-1; 7 bases agree with TRBD1. There are 16 residues in the CDR3. CDR1 ENHRY and CDR2 SYGVKD come from the germline V gene. V trimming: 8 bases; J trimming: 1 base; junction bases outside the gene matches: 11. For the CDR3, the DNA is TGTGCCATCGGTCGTGCAAGGGGACAGTCCTACAATGAGCAGTTCTTC. Translated: CAIGRARGQSYNEQFF.